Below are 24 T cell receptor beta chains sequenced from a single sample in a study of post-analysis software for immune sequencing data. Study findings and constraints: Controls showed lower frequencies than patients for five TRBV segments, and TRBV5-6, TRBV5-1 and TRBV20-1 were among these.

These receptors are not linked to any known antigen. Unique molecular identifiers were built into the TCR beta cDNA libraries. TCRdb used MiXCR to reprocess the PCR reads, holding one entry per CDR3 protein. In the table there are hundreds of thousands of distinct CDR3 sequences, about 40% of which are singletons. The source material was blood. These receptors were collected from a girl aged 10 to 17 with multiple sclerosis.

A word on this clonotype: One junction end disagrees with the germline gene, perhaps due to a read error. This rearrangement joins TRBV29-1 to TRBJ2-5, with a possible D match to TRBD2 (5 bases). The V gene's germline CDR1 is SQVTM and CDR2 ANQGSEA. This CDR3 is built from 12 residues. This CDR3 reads CSFEGLGETQYF. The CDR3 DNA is TGCAGCTTTGAAGGACTGGGAGAGACCCAGTACTTC.

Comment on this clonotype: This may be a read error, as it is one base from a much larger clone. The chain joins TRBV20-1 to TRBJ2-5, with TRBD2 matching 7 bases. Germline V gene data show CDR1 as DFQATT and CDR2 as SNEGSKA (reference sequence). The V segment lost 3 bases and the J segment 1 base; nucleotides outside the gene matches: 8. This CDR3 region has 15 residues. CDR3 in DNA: TGCAGTGCTAGTGGTCTTGGGACTACCCAAGAGACCCAGTACTTC. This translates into CSASGLGTTQETQYF.

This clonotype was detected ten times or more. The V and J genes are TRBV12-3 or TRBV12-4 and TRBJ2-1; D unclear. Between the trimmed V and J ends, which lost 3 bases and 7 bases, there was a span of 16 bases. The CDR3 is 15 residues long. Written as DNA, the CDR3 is TGTGCCAGCAGTTTCCCCCCGCGAACTCGAAATGAGCAGTTCTTC. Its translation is CASSFPPRTRNEQFF.

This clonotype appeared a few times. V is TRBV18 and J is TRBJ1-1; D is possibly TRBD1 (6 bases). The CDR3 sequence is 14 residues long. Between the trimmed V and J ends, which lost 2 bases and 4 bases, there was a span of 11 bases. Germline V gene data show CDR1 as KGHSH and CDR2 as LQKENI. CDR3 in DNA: TGTGCCAGCTCACCATCAGGGGTCGGCACTGAAGCTTTCTTT. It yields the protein CASSPSGVGTEAFF.

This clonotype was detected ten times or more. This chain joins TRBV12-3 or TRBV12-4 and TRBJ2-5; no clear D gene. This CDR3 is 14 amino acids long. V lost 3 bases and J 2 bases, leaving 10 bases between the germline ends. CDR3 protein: CASSFNTVQETQYF. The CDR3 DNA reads TGTGCCAGCAGTTTTAACACAGTACAAGAGACCCAGTACTTC.

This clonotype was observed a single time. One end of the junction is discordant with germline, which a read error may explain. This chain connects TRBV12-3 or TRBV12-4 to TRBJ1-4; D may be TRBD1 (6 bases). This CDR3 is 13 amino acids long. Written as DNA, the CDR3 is TGTGCCAGCAGTTGGGGGCCCAATGAAGAACTGTTTTTT. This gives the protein CASSWGPNEELFF.

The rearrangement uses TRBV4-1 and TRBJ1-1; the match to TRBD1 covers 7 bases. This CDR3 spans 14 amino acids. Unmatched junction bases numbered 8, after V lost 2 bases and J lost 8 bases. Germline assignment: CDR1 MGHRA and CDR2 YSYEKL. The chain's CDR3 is CASSQNGGQKEAFF. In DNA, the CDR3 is TGCGCCAGCAGCCAAAATGGGGGACAGAAAGAAGCTTTCTTT.

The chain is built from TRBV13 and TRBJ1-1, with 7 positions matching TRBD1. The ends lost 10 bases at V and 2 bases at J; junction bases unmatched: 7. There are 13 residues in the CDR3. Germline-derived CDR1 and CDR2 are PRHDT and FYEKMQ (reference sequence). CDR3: CANAGTANTEAFF. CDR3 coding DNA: TGTGCCAACGCAGGGACAGCCAACACTGAAGCTTTCTTT.

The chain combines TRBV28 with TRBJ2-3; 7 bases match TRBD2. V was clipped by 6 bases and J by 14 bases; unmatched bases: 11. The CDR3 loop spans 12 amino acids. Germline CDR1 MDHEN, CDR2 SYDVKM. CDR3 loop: CASSTGTTTLYF. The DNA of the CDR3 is TGTGCCAGCAGCACCGGGACTACAACGTTGTATTTT.

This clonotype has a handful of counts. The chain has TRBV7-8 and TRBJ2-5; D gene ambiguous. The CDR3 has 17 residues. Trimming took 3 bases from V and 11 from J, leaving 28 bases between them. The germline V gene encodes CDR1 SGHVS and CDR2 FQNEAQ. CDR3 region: CASSLGNERSFYNEQYF. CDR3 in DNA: TGTGCCAGCAGCTTGGGGAACGAGAGGTCTTTTTACAATGAGCAGTACTTC.

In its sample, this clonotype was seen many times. Here the CDR3 DNA reads TGTGCCAGCAGTTTCGTGGGGGCGAGCTCCTACGAGCAGTACTTC. Its protein is CASSFVGASSYEQYF. This chain uses TRBV28 with TRBJ2-7, with D perhaps matching TRBD1 (6 bases). V lost 3 bases and J 0 bases, leaving 12 bases between the germline ends. The germline V gene has CDR1 MDHEN and CDR2 SYDVKM. The CDR3 totals 15 residues. Based on the CDR3 plus reference TRBV28 and TRBJ2-7, the full variable domain is DVKVTQSSRYLVKRTGEKVFLECVQDMDHENMFWYRQDPGLGLRLIYFSYDVKMKEKGDIPEGYSVSREKKERFSLILESASTNQTSMYLCASSFVGASSYEQYFGPGTRLTVT.

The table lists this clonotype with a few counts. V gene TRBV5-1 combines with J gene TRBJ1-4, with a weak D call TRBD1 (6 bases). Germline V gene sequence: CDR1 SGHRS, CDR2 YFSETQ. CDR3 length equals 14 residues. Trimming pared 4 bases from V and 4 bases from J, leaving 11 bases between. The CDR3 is CASSPQGNNEKLFF. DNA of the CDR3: TGCGCCAGCAGCCCACAGGGCAATAATGAAAAACTGTTTTTT.

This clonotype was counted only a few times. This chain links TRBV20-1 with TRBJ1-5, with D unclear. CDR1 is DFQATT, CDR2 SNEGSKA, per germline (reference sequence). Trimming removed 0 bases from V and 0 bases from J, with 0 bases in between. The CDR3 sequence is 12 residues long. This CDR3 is CSARDSNQPQHF. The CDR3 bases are TGCAGTGCTAGAGATAGCAATCAGCCCCAGCATTTT.

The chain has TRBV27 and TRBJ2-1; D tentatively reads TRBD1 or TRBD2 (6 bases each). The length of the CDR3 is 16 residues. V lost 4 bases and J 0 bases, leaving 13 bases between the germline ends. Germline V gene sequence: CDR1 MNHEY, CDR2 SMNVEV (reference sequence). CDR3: CASSSTRGGSYNEQFF. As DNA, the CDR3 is TGTGCCAGCAGTTCAACCAGGGGAGGCTCCTACAATGAGCAGTTCTTC.

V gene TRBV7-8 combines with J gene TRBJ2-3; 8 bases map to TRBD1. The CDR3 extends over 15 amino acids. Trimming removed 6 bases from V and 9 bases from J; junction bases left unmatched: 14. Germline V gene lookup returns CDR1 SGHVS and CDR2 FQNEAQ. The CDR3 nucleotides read TGTGCCAGCAGGATTGGACAGGGCGCCGTAGGGACGCAGTATTTT. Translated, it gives CASRIGQGAVGTQYF.

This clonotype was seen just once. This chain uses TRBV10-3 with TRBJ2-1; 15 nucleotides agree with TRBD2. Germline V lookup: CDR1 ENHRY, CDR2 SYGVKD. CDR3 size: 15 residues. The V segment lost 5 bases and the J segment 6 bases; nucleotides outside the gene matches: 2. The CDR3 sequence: CAISLGLAGGNEQFF. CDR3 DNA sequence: TGTGCCATCAGTCTGGGACTAGCGGGAGGCAATGAGCAGTTCTTC.

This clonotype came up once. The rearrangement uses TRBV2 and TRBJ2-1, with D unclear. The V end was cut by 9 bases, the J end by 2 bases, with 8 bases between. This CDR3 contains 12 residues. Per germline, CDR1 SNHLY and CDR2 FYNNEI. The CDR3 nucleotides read TGTGCCAGTAGTAAAGCCTACAATGAGCAGTTCTTC. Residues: CASSKAYNEQFF. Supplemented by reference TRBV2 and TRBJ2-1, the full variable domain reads EPEVTQTPSHQVTQMGQEVILRCVPISNHLYFYWYRQILGQKVEFLVSFYNNEISEKSEIFDDQFSVERPDGSNFTLKIRSTKLEDSAMYFCASSKAYNEQFFGPGTRLTVL.

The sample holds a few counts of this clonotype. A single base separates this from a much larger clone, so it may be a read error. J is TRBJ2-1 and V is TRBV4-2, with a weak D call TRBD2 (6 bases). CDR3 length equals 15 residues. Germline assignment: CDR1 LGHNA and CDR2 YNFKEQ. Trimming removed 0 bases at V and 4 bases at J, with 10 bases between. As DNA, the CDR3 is TGTGCCAGCAGCCAAGAGGCACTAGCTTACAATGAGCAGTTCTTC. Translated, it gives CASSQEALAYNEQFF.

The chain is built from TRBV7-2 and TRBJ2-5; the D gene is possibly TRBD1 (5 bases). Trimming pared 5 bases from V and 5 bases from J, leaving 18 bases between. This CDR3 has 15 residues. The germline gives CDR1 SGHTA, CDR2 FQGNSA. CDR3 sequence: CASSRVPTAIETQYF. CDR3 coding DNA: TGTGCCAGCAGCCGAGTCCCGACAGCAATTGAGACCCAGTACTTC.

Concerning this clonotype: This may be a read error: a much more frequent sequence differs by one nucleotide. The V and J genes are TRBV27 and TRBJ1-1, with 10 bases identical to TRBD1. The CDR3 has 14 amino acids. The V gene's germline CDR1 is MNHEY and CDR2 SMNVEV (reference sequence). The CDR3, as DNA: TGTGTCAGCAGTTCATTAGGACAGGGGGATGAAGCTTTCTTT. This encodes CVSSSLGQGDEAFF.

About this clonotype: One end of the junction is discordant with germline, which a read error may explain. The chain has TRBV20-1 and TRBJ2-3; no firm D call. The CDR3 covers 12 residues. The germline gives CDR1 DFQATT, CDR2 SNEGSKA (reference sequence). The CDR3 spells CSARDPPDAQYF. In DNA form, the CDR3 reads TGCAGTGCTAGAGATCCCCCAGATGCGCAGTATTTT.

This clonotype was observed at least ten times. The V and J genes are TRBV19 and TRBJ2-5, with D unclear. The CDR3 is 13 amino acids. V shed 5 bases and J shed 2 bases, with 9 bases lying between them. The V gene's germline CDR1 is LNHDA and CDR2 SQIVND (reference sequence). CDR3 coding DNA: TGTGCCAGTAGTCTGTCATATCAAGAGACCCAGTACTTC. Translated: CASSLSYQETQYF.

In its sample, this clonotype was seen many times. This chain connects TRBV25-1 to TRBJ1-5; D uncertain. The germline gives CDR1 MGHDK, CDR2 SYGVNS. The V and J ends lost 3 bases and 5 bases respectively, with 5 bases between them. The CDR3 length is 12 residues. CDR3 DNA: TGTGCCAGCAGTGAGGGGTATCAGCCCCAGCATTTT. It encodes CASSEGYQPQHF.

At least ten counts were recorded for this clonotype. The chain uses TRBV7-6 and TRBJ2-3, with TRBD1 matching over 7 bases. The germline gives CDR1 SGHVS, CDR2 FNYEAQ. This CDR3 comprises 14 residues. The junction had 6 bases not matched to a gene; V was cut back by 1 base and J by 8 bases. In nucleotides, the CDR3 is TGTGCCAGCAGCTTAGGCGGCCCAGGGGGTACGCAGTATTTT. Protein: CASSLGGPGGTQYF. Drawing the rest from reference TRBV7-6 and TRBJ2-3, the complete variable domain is GAGVSQSPRYKVTKRGQDVALRCDPISGHVSLYWYRQALGQGPEFLTYFNYEAQQDKSGLPNDRFSAERPEGSISTLTIQRTEQRDSAMYRCASSLGGPGGTQYFGPGTRLTVL.